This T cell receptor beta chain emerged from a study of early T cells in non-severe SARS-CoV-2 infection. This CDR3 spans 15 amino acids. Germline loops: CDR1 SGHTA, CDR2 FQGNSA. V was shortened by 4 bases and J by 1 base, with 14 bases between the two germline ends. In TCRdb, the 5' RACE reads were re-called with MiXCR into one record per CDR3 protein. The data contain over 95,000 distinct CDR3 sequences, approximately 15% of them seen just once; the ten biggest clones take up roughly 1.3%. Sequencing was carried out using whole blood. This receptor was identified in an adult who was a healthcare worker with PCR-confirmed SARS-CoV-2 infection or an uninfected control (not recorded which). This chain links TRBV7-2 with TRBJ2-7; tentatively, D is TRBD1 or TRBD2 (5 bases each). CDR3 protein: CASSSHSGTSYEQYF. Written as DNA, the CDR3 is TGTGCCAGCAGCTCCCACTCCGGGACGTCCTACGAGCAGTACTTC.